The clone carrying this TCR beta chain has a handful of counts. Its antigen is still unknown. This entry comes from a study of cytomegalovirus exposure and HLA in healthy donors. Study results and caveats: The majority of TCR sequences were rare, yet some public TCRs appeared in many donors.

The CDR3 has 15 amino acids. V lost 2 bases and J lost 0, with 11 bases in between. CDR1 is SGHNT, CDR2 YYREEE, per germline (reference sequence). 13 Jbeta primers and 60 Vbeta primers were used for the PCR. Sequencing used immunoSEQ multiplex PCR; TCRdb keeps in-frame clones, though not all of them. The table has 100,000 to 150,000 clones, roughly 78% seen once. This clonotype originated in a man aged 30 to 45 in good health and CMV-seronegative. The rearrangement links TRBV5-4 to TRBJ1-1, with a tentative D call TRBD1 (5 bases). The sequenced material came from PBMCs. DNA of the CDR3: TGTGCCAGCAGCTTTCGACAGCTTATGAACACTGAAGCTTTCTTT. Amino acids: CASSFRQLMNTEAFF.